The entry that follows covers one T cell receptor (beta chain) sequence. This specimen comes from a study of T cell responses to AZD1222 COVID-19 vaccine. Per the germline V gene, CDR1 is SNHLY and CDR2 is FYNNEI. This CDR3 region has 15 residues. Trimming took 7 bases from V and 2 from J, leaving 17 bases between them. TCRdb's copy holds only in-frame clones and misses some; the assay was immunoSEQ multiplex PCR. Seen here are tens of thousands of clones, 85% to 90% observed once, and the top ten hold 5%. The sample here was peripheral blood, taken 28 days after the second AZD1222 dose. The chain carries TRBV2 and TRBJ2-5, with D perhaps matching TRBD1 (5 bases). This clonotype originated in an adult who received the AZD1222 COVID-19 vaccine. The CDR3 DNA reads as TGTGCCAGCACCCGAGCAGGGCGCGGACAAGAGACCCAGTACTTC. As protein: CASTRAGRGQETQYF.